The clone carrying this T cell receptor beta chain was detected only once. Germline values: CDR1 LGHNA, CDR2 YNFKEQ. This CDR3 is built from 14 residues. With 8 bases removed from V and 3 bases from J, the gap between germline ends came to 15 bases. The data were taken from a study of blood T cell repertoires in COVID-19. Overall study: Spain, Italy and the United States supplied samples that represented acute and convalescent COVID-19.

Clones were read by immunoSEQ multiplex PCR, and TCRdb kept only the in-frame ones, dropping some. The profile shows some 300,000 clones, approximately 89% of them singletons. The specimen sequenced was peripheral blood. This clonotype was sampled from a woman in her twenties or thirties who had recovered from COVID-19. V gene TRBV4-2 combines with J gene TRBJ2-3; possibly TRBD2 for D (6 bases). The CDR3 reads CASRRREATDTQYF. Here the CDR3 DNA reads TGTGCCAGCCGTCGCAGGGAGGCTACAGATACGCAGTATTTT.